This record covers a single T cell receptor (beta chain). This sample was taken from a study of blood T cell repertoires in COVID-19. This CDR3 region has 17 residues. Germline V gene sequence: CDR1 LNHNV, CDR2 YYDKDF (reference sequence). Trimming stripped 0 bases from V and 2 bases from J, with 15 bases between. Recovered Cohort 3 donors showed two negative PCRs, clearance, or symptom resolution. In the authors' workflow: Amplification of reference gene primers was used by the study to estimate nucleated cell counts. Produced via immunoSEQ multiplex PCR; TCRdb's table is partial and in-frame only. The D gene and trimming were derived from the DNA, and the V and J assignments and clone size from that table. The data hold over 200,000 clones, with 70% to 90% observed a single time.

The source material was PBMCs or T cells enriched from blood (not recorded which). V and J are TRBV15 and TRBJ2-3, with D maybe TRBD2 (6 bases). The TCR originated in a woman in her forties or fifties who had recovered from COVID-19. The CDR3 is CATSRDAAGWDTDTQYF. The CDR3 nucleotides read TGTGCCACCAGCAGAGATGCGGCGGGGTGGGACACAGATACGCAGTATTTT.